This record looks at one T cell receptor (beta chain) sequence and its context. The specificity of this receptor is unknown. Qualities for individual bases were not recorded, and no much larger clone is one base off. The time point tag for this specimen amounts to: new active TB diagnosis, blood taken before or within 7 days of starting treatment. The patients with active tuberculosis were newly diagnosed, HIV-seronegative South African adults aged 18 years or older. Active tuberculosis was confirmed by positive sputum smear microscopy and/or positive M. tuberculosis culture. Unsorted cryopreserved PBMC were immunosequenced, covering on average roughly 100,000 T cells per clinical donor. The data were taken from a study of T cells in tuberculosis (dated by TCRdb to the late 2010s). Describing the broader study: The study combined CD1B tetramers and high-throughput TCR immunosequencing to characterize T cells specific for the mycobacterial lipid antigen glucose monomycolate (GMM). With 9 to 11 people per group, a South African clinical cohort compared IGRA-negative adolescents, IGRA-positive adolescents with latent tuberculosis, and adults with active tuberculosis. Active tuberculosis patient PBMC were archived before or within 7 days of starting standard anti-tuberculosis treatment.

The study at large found these results: Smaller NN-distances were partly driven by shorter CDR3-alpha lengths in active tuberculosis patients, and statistical significance was not reached for the TCR-beta difference. Active tuberculosis TCR-alpha repertoires showed smaller mean NN-distances to GMM-specific TCRs than IGRA-negative controls, suggesting clonal expansion of these TCRs. With the diverse GMM-specific repertoire as input, a classifier achieved roughly 89% accuracy (AUROC around 0.88), whereas GEM motif frequencies as input gave roughly 70% accuracy. Clinical samples were selected based on the availability of cryopreserved specimens, with adults included as active tuberculosis cases and adolescents included as controls.

TCR libraries were generated with the immunoSEQ multiplex PCR assay, using TCR-beta and/or TCR-alpha/delta assays for each sample. Amplified TCR libraries were sequenced on the Illumina high-throughput platform. Turning to the authors' computational methods: Clustering and dimensionality reduction were performed using pairwise TCRdist distances among GMM-specific receptors from ex vivo sorted or in vitro expanded T cells. Each clinical repertoire was scored by mean NN-distance, the average TCRdist to the nearest 10% of tetramer-positive reference sequences. GEM TCR motif frequency was calculated as the fraction of unique TCRs that matched known GEM sequences by V/J usage and CDR3 length. Active tuberculosis was classified by linear discriminant analysis with leave-one-out cross-validation, implemented in scikit-learn. In its TCRdb copy, this immuneACCESS table keeps in-frame sequences only and misses some clones. Where compared with another copy, unresolved V genes explain less than half of these, and the others have no known cause. That table is the source of V, J and clone size, and D and trimming were worked out from the DNA. The sample data list approximately 22,000 clones, and around 85% of these were observed just once. The ten largest account for 15% of the sample.

A distance of 13 bases separates the germline ends of V and J, which lose 5 bases and 2 bases respectively. The CDR3 has 14 amino acids, counting the end cysteine and phenylalanine. The read is trimmed to its CDR3 DNA, 42 bases read in frame from base 1. The germline V gene encodes CDR1 SSHAT and CDR2 FNYEAQ (reference sequence). The chain uses TRBV7-7 and TRBJ2-7, with TRBD1 perhaps the D gene, on 5 matching bases. This TCR came from an adult with tuberculosis. Material: PBMCs, obtained at tuberculosis diagnosis. The CDR3 region reads CASSLSTGAYEQYF. Here is the DNA: TGTGCCAGCAGCCTCTCCACAGGAGCCTACGAGCAGTACTTC. Extended through the reference TRBV7-7 and TRBJ2-7 proteins, this CDR3 yields the full variable domain: GAGVSQSPRYKVTKRGQDVTLRCDPISSHATLYWYQQALGQGPEFLTYFNYEAQPDKSGLPSDRFSAERPEGSISTLTIQRTEQRDSAMYRCASSLSTGAYEQYFGPGTRLTVT.